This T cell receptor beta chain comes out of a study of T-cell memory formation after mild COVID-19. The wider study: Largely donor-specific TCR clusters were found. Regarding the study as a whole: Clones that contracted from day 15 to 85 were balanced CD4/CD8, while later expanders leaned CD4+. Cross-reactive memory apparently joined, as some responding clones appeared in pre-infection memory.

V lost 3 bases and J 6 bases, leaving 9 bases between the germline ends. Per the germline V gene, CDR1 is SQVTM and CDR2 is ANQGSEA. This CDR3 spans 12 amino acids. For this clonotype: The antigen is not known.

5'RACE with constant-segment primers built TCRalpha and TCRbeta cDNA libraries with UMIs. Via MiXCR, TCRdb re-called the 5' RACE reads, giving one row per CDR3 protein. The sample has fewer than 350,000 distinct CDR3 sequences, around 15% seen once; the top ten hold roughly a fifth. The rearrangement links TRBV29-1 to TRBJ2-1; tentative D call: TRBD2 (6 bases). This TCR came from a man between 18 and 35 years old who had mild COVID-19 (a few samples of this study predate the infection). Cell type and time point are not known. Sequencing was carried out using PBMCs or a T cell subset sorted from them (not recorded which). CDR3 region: CSVDGGANEQFF. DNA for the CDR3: TGCAGCGTTGATGGCGGGGCCAATGAGCAGTTCTTC.